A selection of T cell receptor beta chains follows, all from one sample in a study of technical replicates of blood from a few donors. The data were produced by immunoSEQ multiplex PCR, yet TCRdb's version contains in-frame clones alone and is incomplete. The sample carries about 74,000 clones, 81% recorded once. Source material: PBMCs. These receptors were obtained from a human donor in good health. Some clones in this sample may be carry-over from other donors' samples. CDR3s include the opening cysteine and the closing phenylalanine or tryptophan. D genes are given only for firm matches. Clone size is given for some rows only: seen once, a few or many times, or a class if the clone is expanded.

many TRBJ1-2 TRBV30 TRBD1 TGTGCCTGGAGTGAGGGACAGCCCTATGGCTACACCTTC CAWSEGQPYGYTF
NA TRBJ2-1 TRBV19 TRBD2 TGTGCCAGTAGTACGGGACTAGCGAGTCGGAATGAGCAGTTCTTC CASSTGLASRNEQFF
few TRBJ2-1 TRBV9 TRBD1 TGTGCCAGCAGCGTCAGGGGGCCCGGATACAATGAGCAGTTCTTC CASSVRGPGYNEQFF
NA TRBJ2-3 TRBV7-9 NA TGTGCCAGCAGCTCTCCGTCAGGGGCTAGCACAGATACGCAGTATTTT CASSSPSGASTDTQYF
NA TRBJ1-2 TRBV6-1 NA TGTGCCAGCACCGGTGGGGGGGTTGAAAACTATGGCTACACCTTC CASTGGGVENYGYTF
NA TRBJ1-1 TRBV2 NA TGTGCCAGCAGTAGGTTGGGGGGTGGGAACACTGAAGCTTTCTTT CASSRLGGGNTEAFF
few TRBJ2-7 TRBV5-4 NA TGTGCCAGCAGCTTGGGGGGCCGATCCTCCTACGAGCAGTACTTC CASSLGGRSSYEQYF
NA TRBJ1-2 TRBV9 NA TGTGCCAGCGGGGCTGGTTATGGCTACACCTTC CASGAGYGYTF
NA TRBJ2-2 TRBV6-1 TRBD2 TGTGCCAGCAGCTACGGGGGGGAGACCGGGGAGCTGTTTTTT CASSYGGETGELFF
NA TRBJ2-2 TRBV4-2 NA TGTGCCAGCAGCCAAGATTCGGGAGTGGGCACCGGGGAGCTGTTTTTT CASSQDSGVGTGELFF
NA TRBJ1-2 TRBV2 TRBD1 TGTGCCAGCAGTGGACAGGGGGGCTATGGCTACACCTTC CASSGQGGYGYTF
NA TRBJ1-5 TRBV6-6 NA TGTGCCAGCAGCGCTCCAGGGATGGGCCAGCCCCAGCATTTT CASSAPGMGQPQHF
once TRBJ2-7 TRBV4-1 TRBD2 TGCGCCAGCAGCCAAGACATCCTAGCGGGATGGTACGAGCAGTACTTC CASSQDILAGWYEQYF
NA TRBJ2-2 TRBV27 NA TGTGCCAGCAAAGAGAAACCCACGAACACCGGGGAGCTGTTTTTT CASKEKPTNTGELFF
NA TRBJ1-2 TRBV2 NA TGTGCCAGCAGCGGGCTGGGGGCAAGCGACTATGGCTACACCTTC CASSGLGASDYGYTF
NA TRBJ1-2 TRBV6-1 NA TGTGCCAGCGAGGATCCTTACAGGGGCTACACCTTC CASEDPYRGYTF
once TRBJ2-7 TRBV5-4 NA TGTGCCAGCAGCTTGGGCGGGGACCCCTCCTACGAGCAGTACTTC CASSLGGDPSYEQYF
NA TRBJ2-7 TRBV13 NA TGTGCCAGCAGCGTAGGACAGCACGTTTCCTACGAGCAGTACTTC CASSVGQHVSYEQYF
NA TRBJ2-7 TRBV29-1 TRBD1 TGCAGCGTTGGGGCCGGACAGGGTTCCTACGAGCAGTACTTC CSVGAGQGSYEQYF
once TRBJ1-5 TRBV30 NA TGTGCCTGGAGTTACAGATATAGCAATCAGCCCCAGCATTTT CAWSYRYSNQPQHF
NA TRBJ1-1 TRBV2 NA TGTGCCAGCAGTGAAGTCAGGACAGTGAACACTGAAGCTTTCTTT CASSEVRTVNTEAFF
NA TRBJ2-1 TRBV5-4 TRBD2 TGTGCCAGCAGCTTATCTAGCGGGGGGGCTTATGAGCAGTTCTTC CASSLSSGGAYEQFF
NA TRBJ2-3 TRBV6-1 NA TGTGCCAGCATTTCGGGGGGCCTCACAGATACGCAGTATTTT CASISGGLTDTQYF
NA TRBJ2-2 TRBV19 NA TGTGCCAGTAGTTCTGGGGACTCGAAAGACACCGGGGAGCTGTTTTTT CASSSGDSKDTGELFF
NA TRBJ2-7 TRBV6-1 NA TGTGCCAGCACCACCCTCGGGGGGCAAGCATACGAGCAGTACTTC CASTTLGGQAYEQYF
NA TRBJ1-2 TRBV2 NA TGTGCCAGTGAGCGGACGTTGAGGACCTATGGCTACACCTTC CASERTLRTYGYTF
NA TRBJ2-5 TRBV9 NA TGTGCCAGCAGCCCCCGACAGGCCCTCCGGGGTGAGACCCAGTACTTC CASSPRQALRGETQYF
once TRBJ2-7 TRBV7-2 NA TGTGCCAGCAGCCCCAACTACGAGCAGTACTTC CASSPNYEQYF
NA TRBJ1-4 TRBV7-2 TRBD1 TGTGCCAGCAGCTCTAACAGGGGCGGTGAAAAACTGTTTTTT CASSSNRGGEKLFF
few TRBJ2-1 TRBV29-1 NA TGCAGCGTCGACCCGCAGGGGTCCAATGAGCAGTTCTTC CSVDPQGSNEQFF
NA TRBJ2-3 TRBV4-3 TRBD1 TGCGCCAGCAGCCCTAGCTGGACAGGGGGTCCAGATACGCAGTATTTT CASSPSWTGGPDTQYF
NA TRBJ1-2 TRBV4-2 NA TGTGCCAGCAGCCAAGATCGGCAGGGCCATGGCTACACCTTC CASSQDRQGHGYTF
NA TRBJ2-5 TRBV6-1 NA TGTGCCAGCAGACAGGCTGGCCAAGAGACCCAGTACTTC CASRQAGQETQYF
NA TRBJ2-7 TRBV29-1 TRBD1 TGCAGCGTTGAACGGGACAGGGGCAGCGAGCAGTACTTC CSVERDRGSEQYF
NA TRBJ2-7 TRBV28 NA TGTGCCAGCAGTACTAGCCCGGTGGGACAGCCCTACGAGCAGTACTTC CASSTSPVGQPYEQYF
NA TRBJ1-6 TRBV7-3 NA TGTGCCAGCAGTACAAATCAGGGATCACCCCTCCACTTT CASSTNQGSPLHF
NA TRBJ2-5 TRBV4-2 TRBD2 TGTGCCAGCAGCCAAGATCTAGCGGGAGGGGGGGAGACCCAGTACTTC CASSQDLAGGGETQYF
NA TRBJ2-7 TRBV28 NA TGTGCCAGCAGTTTGGGGGCCCACGAGCAGTACTTC CASSLGAHEQYF
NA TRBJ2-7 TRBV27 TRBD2 TGTGCCAGCAGTAAACGACTAGCGGGACAGTACGAGCAGTACTTC CASSKRLAGQYEQYF
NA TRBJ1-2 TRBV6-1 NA TGTGCCAGCAGTGAAGCGAGGACAGTTTCTAACTATGGCTACACCTTC CASSEARTVSNYGYTF
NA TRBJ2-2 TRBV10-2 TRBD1 TGCGCCAGCCAGGGGGTCGGGGAGCTGTTTTTT CASQGVGELFF
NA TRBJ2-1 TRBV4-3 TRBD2 TGCGCCAGCAGCCAAGGTTCTATAGCGGGAGGCCACAATGAGCAGTTCTTC CASSQGSIAGGHNEQFF